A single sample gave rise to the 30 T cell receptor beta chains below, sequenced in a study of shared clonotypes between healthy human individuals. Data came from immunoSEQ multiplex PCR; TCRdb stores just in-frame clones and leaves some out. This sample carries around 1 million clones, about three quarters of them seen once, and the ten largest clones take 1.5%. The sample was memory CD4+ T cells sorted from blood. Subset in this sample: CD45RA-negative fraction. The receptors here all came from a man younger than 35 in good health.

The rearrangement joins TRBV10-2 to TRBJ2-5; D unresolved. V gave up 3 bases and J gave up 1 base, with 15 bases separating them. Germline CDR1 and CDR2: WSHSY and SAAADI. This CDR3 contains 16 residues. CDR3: CASSDPWIAAQETQYF. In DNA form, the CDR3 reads TGCGCCAGCAGTGACCCGTGGATCGCAGCCCAAGAGACCCAGTACTTC.

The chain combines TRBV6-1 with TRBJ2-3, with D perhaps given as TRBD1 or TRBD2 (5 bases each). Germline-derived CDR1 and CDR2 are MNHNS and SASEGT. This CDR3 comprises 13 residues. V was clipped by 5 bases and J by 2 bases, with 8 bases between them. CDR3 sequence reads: CASSRDPTDTQYF. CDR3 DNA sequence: TGTGCCAGCAGTCGGGACCCCACAGATACGCAGTATTTT.

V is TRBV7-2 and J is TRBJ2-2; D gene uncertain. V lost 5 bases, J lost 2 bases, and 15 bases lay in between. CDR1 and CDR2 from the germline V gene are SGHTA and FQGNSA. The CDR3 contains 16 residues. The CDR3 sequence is CASSAIRISNTGELFF. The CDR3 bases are TGTGCCAGCAGCGCGATCAGGATTAGTAACACCGGGGAGCTGTTTTTT.

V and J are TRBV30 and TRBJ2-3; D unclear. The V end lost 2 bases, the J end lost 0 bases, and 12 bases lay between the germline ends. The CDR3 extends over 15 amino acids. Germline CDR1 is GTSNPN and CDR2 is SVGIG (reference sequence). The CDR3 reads CAWSRVGSSTDTQYF. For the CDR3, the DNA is TGTGCCTGGAGTCGGGTCGGCTCTAGCACAGATACGCAGTATTTT.

In nucleotides, the CDR3 is TGTGCCAGCAGTCCTCCGACATCACAGGGGCGCTATGGCTACACCTTC. Its protein product is CASSPPTSQGRYGYTF. This chain joins TRBV25-1 and TRBJ1-2; 7 positions match TRBD1. The J segment lost 4 bases and the V segment lost 5 bases, leaving 13 bases of the junction unmatched. The CDR3 totals 16 residues. Germline assignment: CDR1 MGHDK and CDR2 SYGVNS.

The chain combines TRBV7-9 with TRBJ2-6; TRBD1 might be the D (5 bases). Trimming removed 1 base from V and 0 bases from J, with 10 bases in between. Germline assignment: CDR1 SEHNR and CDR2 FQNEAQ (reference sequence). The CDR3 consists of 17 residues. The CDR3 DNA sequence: TGTGCCAGCAGCTTAGAGGGGTTGAGCTCTGGGGCCAACGTCCTGACTTTC. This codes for CASSLEGLSSGANVLTF.

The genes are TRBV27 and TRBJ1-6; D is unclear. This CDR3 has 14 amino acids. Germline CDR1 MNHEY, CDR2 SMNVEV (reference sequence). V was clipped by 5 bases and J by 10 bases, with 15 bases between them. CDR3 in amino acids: CASSLDGYRSPLHF. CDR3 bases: TGTGCCAGCAGTCTAGACGGGTATCGATCACCCCTCCACTTT.

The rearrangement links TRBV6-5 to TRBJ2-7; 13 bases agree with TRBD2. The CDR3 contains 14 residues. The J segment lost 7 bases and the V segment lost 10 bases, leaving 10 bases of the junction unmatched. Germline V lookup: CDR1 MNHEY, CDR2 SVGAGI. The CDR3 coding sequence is TGTGCCACCTCCATACTAGCGGGGGGGCGTGAGCAGTACTTC. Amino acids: CATSILAGGREQYF.

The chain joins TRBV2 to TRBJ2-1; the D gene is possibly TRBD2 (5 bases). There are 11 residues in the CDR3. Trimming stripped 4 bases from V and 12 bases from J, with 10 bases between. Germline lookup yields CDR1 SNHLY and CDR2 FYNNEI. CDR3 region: CASSVLGRQFF. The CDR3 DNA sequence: TGTGCCAGCAGTGTCCTTGGGAGGCAGTTCTTC. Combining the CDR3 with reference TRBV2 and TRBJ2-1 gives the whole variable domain EPEVTQTPSHQVTQMGQEVILRCVPISNHLYFYWYRQILGQKVEFLVSFYNNEISEKSEIFDDQFSVERPDGSNFTLKIRSTKLEDSAMYFCASSVLGRQFFGPGTRLTVL.

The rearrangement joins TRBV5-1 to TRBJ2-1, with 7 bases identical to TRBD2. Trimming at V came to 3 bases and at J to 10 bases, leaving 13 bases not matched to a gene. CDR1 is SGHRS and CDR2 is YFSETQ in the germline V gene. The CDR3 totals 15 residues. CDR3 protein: CASSSGLDPLGEQFF. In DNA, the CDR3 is TGCGCCAGCAGCTCCGGACTAGACCCCCTAGGGGAGCAGTTCTTC.

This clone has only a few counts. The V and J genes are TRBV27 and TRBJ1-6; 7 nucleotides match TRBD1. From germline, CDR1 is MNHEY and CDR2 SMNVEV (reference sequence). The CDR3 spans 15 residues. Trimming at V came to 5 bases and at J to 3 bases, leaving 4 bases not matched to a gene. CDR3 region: CASSRRDSYNSPLHF. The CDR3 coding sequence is TGTGCCAGCAGTAGGCGGGACAGCTATAATTCACCCCTCCACTTT.

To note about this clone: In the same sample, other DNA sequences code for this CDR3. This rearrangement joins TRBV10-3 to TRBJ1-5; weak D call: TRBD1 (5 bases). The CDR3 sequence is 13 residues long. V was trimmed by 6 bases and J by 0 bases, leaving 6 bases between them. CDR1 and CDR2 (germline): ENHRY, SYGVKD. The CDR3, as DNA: TGTGCCATCAGCAGGGATAGCAATCAGCCCCAGCATTTT. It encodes CAISRDSNQPQHF.

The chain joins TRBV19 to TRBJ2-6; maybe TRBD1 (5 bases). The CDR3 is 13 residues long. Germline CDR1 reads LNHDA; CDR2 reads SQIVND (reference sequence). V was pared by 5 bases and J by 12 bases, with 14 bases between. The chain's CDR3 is CASSPDTVGVLTF. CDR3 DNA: TGTGCCAGTAGTCCGGACACCGTCGGCGTCCTGACTTTC.

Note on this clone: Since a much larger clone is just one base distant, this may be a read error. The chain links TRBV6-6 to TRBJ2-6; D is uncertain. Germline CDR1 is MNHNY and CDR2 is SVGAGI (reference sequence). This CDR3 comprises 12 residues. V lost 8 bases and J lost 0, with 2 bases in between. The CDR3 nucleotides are TGTGCCAGCGACTCTGGGGCCAACGTCCTGACTTTC. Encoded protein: CASDSGANVLTF.

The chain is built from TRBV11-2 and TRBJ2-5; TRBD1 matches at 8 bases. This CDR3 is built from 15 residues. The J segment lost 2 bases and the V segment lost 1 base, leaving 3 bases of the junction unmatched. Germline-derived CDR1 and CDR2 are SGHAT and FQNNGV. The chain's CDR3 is CASSLGDRLQETQYF. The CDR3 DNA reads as TGTGCCAGCAGCTTAGGGGACAGGCTACAAGAGACCCAGTACTTC.

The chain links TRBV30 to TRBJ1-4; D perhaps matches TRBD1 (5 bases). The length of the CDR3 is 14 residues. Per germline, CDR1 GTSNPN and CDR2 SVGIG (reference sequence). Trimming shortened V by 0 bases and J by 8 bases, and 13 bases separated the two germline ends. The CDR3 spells CAWSVGGIGEKLFF. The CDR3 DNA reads TGTGCCTGGAGTGTGGGGGGTATAGGGGAAAAACTGTTTTTT.

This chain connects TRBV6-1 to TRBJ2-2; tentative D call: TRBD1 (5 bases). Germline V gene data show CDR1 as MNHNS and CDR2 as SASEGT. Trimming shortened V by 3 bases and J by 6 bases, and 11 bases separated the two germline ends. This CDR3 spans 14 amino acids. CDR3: CASSEGRAAGELFF. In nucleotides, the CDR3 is TGTGCCAGCAGTGAGGGCAGGGCGGCCGGGGAGCTGTTTTTT.

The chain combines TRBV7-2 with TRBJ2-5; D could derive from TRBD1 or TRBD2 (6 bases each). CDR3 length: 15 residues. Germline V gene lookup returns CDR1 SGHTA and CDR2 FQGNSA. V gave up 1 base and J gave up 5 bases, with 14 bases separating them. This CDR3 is CASSLDTHGGETQYF. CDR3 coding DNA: TGTGCCAGCAGCTTAGATACTCACGGGGGCGAGACCCAGTACTTC. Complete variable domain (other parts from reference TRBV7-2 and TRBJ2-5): GAGVSQSPSNKVTEKGKDVELRCDPISGHTALYWYRQSLGQGLEFLIYFQGNSAPDKSGLPSDRFSAERTGGSVSTLTIQRTQQEDSAVYLCASSLDTHGGETQYFGPGTRLLVL.

In DNA, the CDR3 is TGTGCCAGCAGACTGGGACAGGGGGCCACCGGGGAGCTGTTTTTT. Translation: CASRLGQGATGELFF. The chain combines TRBV6-6 with TRBJ2-2; TRBD1 agrees at 12 bases. The germline gives CDR1 MNHNY, CDR2 SVGAGI (reference sequence). The CDR3 is made up of 15 amino acids. The V segment lost 6 bases and the J segment 4 bases; nucleotides outside the gene matches: 3.

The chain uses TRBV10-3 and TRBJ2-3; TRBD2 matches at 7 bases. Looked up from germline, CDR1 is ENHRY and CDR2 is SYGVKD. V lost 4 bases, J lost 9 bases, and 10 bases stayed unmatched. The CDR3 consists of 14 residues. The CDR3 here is CAISGSPSGETQYF. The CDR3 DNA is TGTGCCATCAGTGGATCGCCGAGCGGGGAGACGCAGTATTTT.

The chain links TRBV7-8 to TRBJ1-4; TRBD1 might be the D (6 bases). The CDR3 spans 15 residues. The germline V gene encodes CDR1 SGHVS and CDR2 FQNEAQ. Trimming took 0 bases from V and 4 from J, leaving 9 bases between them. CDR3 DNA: TGTGCCAGCAGCTTAGCAGGGGGGTATAATGAAAAACTGTTTTTT. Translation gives CASSLAGGYNEKLFF.

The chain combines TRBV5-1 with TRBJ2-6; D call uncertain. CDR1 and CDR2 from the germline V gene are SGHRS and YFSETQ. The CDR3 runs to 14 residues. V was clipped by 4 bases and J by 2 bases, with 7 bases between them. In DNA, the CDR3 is TGCGCCAGCAGCCCGGACGCTGGGGCCAACGTCCTGACTTTC. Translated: CASSPDAGANVLTF.

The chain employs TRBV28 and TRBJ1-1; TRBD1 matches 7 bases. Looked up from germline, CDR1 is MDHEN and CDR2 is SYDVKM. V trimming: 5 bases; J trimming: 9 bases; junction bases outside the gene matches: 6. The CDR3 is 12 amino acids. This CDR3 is CASSPRGQQAFF. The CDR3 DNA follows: TGTGCCAGCAGTCCCAGGGGACAGCAAGCTTTCTTT.

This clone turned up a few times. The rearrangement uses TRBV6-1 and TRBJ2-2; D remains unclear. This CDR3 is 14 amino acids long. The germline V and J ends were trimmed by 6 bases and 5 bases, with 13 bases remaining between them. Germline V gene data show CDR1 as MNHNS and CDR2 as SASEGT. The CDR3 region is CASRRLPETGELFF. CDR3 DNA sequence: TGTGCCAGCAGAAGGCTACCAGAAACCGGGGAGCTGTTTTTT.

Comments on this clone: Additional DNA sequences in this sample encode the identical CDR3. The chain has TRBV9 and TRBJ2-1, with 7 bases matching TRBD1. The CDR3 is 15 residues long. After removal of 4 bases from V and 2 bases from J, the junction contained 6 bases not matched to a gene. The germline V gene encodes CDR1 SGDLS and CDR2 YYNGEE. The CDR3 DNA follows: TGTGCCAGCAGCCCCCGGACAGGTGCCTACAATGAGCAGTTCTTC. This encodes CASSPRTGAYNEQFF.

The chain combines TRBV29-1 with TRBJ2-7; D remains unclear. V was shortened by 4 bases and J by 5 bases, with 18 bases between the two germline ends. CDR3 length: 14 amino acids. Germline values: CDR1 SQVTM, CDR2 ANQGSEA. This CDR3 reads CSVVFDRTSDEQYF. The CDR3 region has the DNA TGCAGCGTTGTTTTCGACCGAACGAGCGACGAGCAGTACTTC.

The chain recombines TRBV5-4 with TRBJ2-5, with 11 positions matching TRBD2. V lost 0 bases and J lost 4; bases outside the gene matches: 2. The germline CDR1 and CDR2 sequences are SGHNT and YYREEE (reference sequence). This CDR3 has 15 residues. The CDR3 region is CASSLDSGRVETQYF. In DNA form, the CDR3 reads TGTGCCAGCAGCTTGGATAGCGGGAGGGTAGAGACCCAGTACTTC.

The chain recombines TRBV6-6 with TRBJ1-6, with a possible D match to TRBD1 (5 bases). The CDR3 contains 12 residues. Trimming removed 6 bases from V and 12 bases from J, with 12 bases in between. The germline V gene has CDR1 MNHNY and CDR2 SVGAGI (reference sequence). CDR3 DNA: TGTGCCAGCAGCACTGAGGGGAAACCCCTCCACTTT. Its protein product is CASSTEGKPLHF.

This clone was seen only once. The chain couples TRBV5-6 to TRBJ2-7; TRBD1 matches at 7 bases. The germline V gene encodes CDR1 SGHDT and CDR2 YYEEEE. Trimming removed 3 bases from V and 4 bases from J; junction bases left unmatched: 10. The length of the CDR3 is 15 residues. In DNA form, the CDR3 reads TGTGCCAGCAGCTCCGGTGGCCAGGGGGAATACGAGCAGTACTTC. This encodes CASSSGGQGEYEQYF. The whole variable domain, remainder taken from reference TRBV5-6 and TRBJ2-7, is DAGVTQSPTHLIKTRGQQVTLRCSPKSGHDTVSWYQQALGQGPQFIFQYYEEEERQRGNFPDRFSGHQFPNYSSELNVNALLLGDSALYLCASSSGGQGEYEQYFGPGTRLTVT.

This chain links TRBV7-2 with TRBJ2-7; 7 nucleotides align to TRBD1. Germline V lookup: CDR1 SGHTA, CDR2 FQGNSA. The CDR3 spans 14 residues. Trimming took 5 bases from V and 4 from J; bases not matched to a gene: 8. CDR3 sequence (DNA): TGTGCCAGCAGCCCAATAGGGGACAGATACGAGCAGTACTTC. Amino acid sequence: CASSPIGDRYEQYF.